These 28 T cell receptor beta chains were sequenced from one sample in a study of blood T cell repertoires in COVID-19. The table came from immunoSEQ multiplex PCR; TCRdb's copy has only in-frame clones and leaves some out. This table holds roughly 80,000 clones, about 83% found once. Material for sequencing was peripheral blood. These receptors were taken from a woman aged 55 to 70 with acute or convalescent COVID-19.

This sequence joins TRBV9 and TRBJ1-1; 8 bases fit TRBD1. Germline values: CDR1 SGDLS, CDR2 YYNGEE. V lost 3 bases and J lost 4; bases outside the gene matches: 5. This CDR3 spans 14 amino acids. As DNA, the CDR3 is TGTGCCAGCAGCGCCAGGGGGCTGGGCACTGAAGCTTTCTTT. This codes for CASSARGLGTEAFF.

This chain links TRBV11-3 with TRBJ2-7, with 11 bases matching TRBD2. Trimming removed 4 bases from V and 3 bases from J; junction bases left unmatched: 5. The CDR3 has 15 amino acids. In germline, CDR1 is SGHNT, CDR2 YENEEA. CDR3 sequence: CASSSGLAVRYEQYF. CDR3 sequence (DNA): TGTGCCAGCAGCTCGGGACTAGCGGTCCGCTACGAGCAGTACTTC.

The chain has TRBV6-5 and TRBJ1-5; 7 bases are shared with TRBD1. The CDR3 is 15 amino acids. V shed 6 bases and J 4 bases; nucleotides not matched to a gene: 9. CDR1 is MNHEY, CDR2 SVGAGI, per germline. CDR3 in amino acids: CASSRGTADNQPQHF. CDR3 bases: TGTGCCAGCAGCCGCGGGACAGCCGATAATCAGCCCCAGCATTTT.

The genes are TRBV5-4 and TRBJ2-1, with TRBD2 matching over 9 bases. Germline CDR1 and CDR2: SGHNT and YYREEE (reference sequence). The CDR3 covers 16 residues. The ends lost 0 bases at V and 1 base at J; junction bases unmatched: 2. In DNA form, the CDR3 reads TGTGCCAGCAGCTTGGCAGCGGGAGGATCCTACAATGAGCAGTTCTTC. This sequence encodes CASSLAAGGSYNEQFF.

The chain combines TRBV3-1 (or the pseudogene TRBV3-2) with TRBJ1-4; the D gene is possibly TRBD1 (5 bases). From germline, CDR1 is LGHDT and CDR2 YNNKEL (reference sequence). CDR3 length: 13 amino acids. V was cut by 2 bases and J by 8 bases, with 9 bases left in between. Here the CDR3 DNA reads TGTGCCAGCAGCCAACTTTACAGGGAAAAACTGTTTTTT. Amino acids: CASSQLYREKLFF.

This chain connects TRBV5-5 to TRBJ2-4, with D unclear. Trimming stripped 1 base from V and 6 bases from J, with 11 bases between. CDR3 length: 14 residues. CDR1 and CDR2 (germline): SGHKS, YYEKEE (reference sequence). The CDR3 sequence is CASSLTHTINIQYF. The DNA of the CDR3 is TGTGCCAGCAGCTTGACACACACAATAAACATTCAGTACTTC.

This sequence joins TRBV10-3 and TRBJ1-1, with 7 bases lining up with TRBD1. From germline, CDR1 is ENHRY and CDR2 SYGVKD. Trimming cost V 7 bases and J 10 bases; bases outside gene matches: 6. The CDR3 loop spans 11 amino acids. The CDR3 is CAIKGAYTAFF. The CDR3 DNA reads TGTGCCATCAAGGGGGCGTATACAGCTTTCTTT.

The rearrangement joins TRBV7-8 to TRBJ1-1; D unresolved. This CDR3 comprises 13 residues. Germline CDR1 and CDR2: SGHVS and FQNEAQ. V was pared by 10 bases and J by 4 bases, with 16 bases between. CDR3 sequence (DNA): TGTGCCATTTCCCTGGGTGGGAGCACTGAAGCTTTCTTT. It is translated as CAISLGGSTEAFF.

The rearrangement uses TRBV6-5 and TRBJ2-7; 7 positions match TRBD1. From germline, CDR1 is MNHEY and CDR2 SVGAGI. V lost 5 bases, J lost 2 bases, and 6 bases stayed unmatched. There are 14 residues in the CDR3. The CDR3 DNA reads as TGTGCCAGCAGTACTGCCGGGACAGCCTACGAGCAGTACTTC. Residues: CASSTAGTAYEQYF.

In this sample, this clone turned up once. The chain has TRBV13 and TRBJ2-7; a possible D gene is TRBD2 (5 bases). This CDR3 region has 14 residues. V was cut by 5 bases and J by 0 bases, with 11 bases left in between. Germline-derived CDR1 and CDR2 are PRHDT and FYEKMQ (reference sequence). The CDR3 nucleotides are TGTGCCAGCAGCCCTAGCCGGAGCTCCTACGAGCAGTACTTC. Translation gives CASSPSRSSYEQYF.

The rearrangement links TRBV5-6 to TRBJ2-7; TRBD2 aligns across 10 bases. The CDR3 is 16 residues long. CDR1 and CDR2 (germline): SGHDT, YYEEEE. V lost 2 bases and J lost 6; bases outside the gene matches: 11. The CDR3 DNA reads as TGTGCCAGCAGCTTAGGTGGTGAGGTAGCGGGGGGCGAGCAGTACTTC. Its protein product is CASSLGGEVAGGEQYF.

The V call is TRBV5-1, the J call TRBJ2-7, with 7 bases lining up with TRBD2. CDR1 is SGHRS and CDR2 is YFSETQ in the germline V gene. The V gene end was trimmed by 1 base and the J gene end by 1 base; junction bases not matched to a gene: 2. The CDR3 has 14 amino acids. CDR3 loop: CASSLTSASYEQYF. For the CDR3, the DNA is TGCGCCAGCAGCTTGACTAGCGCTTCCTACGAGCAGTACTTC.

This clone showed up just once. V usage is TRBV2 and J usage is TRBJ1-4; no definite D call. Deletions cut 4 bases from V and 5 bases from J, with 11 bases between. Germline-derived CDR1 and CDR2 are SNHLY and FYNNEI. This CDR3 is built from 14 residues. CDR3 region: CASSGGTPNEKLFF. DNA for the CDR3: TGTGCCAGCAGTGGCGGAACGCCCAATGAAAAACTGTTTTTT.

The gene calls are TRBV7-2 and TRBJ1-2; possible D gene TRBD1, 6 bases. V was clipped by 4 bases and J by 7 bases, with 13 bases between them. Germline V CDR1 and CDR2: SGHTA, FQGNSA. This CDR3 spans 13 amino acids. The CDR3 DNA is TGTGCCAGCAGCTCCCAGGGGAAGAGTGGCTACACCTTC. Protein product: CASSSQGKSGYTF.

This chain connects TRBV5-1 to TRBJ1-5, with 10 bases aligning to TRBD1. This CDR3 has 16 residues. V lost 5 bases to trimming and J lost 6 bases; unmatched junction nucleotides: 11. Germline V gene data show CDR1 as SGHRS and CDR2 as YFSETQ. The DNA for the CDR3 is TGCGCCAGCAGTCCGAATCCCGGGACAGGGGTTCAGCCCCAGCATTTT. It is translated as CASSPNPGTGVQPQHF.

The V gene is TRBV6-5, the J gene TRBJ1-2; no firm D call. Germline CDR1 and CDR2: MNHEY and SVGAGI. CDR3 length: 15 residues. Deletions cut 1 base from V and 7 bases from J, with 16 bases between. The CDR3, as DNA: TGTGCCAGCAGTTACTGGGGAGGAGAGGGTCCTGGCTACACCTTC. Protein product: CASSYWGGEGPGYTF.

The chain employs TRBV5-1 and TRBJ2-1; TRBD2 is a possible D gene (5 bases). V was shortened by 1 base and J by 0 bases, with 8 bases between the two germline ends. The CDR3 spans 15 residues. CDR1 SGHRS and CDR2 YFSETQ come from the germline V gene. Written as DNA, the CDR3 is TGCGCCAGCAGCTTGCCGGGGAGCTCCTACAATGAGCAGTTCTTC. It specifies CASSLPGSSYNEQFF.

The table lists this clone with a few counts. The chain combines TRBV6-2 or TRBV6-3 with TRBJ2-2, with D possibly being TRBD2 (5 bases). Germline CDR1 MNHEY, CDR2 SVGEGT. V gave up 0 bases and J gave up 2 bases, with 19 bases separating them. This CDR3 region has 19 residues. The DNA of the CDR3 is TGTGCCAGCAGTTACTCGATTGACCCGGCGGACTTTAACACCGGGGAGCTGTTTTTT. This encodes CASSYSIDPADFNTGELFF.

The CDR3 is CASSRTGEKQPQHF. The CDR3 coding sequence is TGTGCCAGCAGCCGGACAGGGGAAAAACAGCCCCAGCATTTT. The chain links TRBV5-6 to TRBJ1-5; TRBD1 matches at 9 bases. CDR3 length: 14 residues. CDR1 is SGHDT, CDR2 YYEEEE, per germline. Trimming cost V 4 bases and J 7 bases; bases outside gene matches: 6.

J is TRBJ1-3 and V is TRBV5-1; no definite D call. Germline CDR1 SGHRS, CDR2 YFSETQ. The CDR3 is 14 amino acids. V was shortened by 1 base and J by 2 bases, with 7 bases between the two germline ends. The CDR3 bases are TGCGCCAGCAGCTTGTCAACTGCTGGAAACACCATATATTTT. Protein: CASSLSTAGNTIYF.

The V and J genes are TRBV7-9 and TRBJ2-3; weak D call: TRBD2 (5 bases). Germline CDR1 is SEHNR and CDR2 is FQNEAQ (reference sequence). V was clipped by 11 bases and J by 0 bases, with 12 bases between them. The CDR3 has 13 residues. CDR3 nucleotide sequence: TGTGCCTGCGGGCGCTCTAGCACAGATACGCAGTATTTT. Translated, it gives CACGRSSTDTQYF. The whole variable domain, filled in from reference TRBV7-9 and TRBJ2-3, reads DTGVSQNPRHKITKRGQNVTFRCDPISEHNRLYWYRQTLGQGPEFLTYFQNEAQLEKSRLLSDRFSAERPKGSFSTLEIQRTEQGDSAMYLCACGRSSTDTQYFGPGTRLTVL.

The chain carries TRBV7-2 and TRBJ2-3; D gene ambiguous. Germline V gene sequence: CDR1 SGHTA, CDR2 FQGNSA. The CDR3 runs to 16 residues. The V and J ends lost 5 bases and 0 bases respectively, with 15 bases between them. CDR3 coding DNA: TGTGCCAGCAGCCCCTGGGCCATAACTAGCACAGATACGCAGTATTTT. It encodes CASSPWAITSTDTQYF.

This clone showed up just a few times. The genes are TRBV19 and TRBJ1-1; D ambiguous. This CDR3 is built from 15 residues. The V and J ends lost 3 bases and 1 base respectively, with 12 bases between them. Germline V gene data show CDR1 as LNHDA and CDR2 as SQIVND (reference sequence). The CDR3 nucleotides are TGTGCCAGTAGTATTGGAGACGTAAGGAACACTGAAGCTTTCTTT. This codes for CASSIGDVRNTEAFF.

The V gene is TRBV27, the J gene TRBJ2-7, with D perhaps TRBD1 (5 bases). In germline, CDR1 is MNHEY, CDR2 SMNVEV (reference sequence). CDR3 length equals 13 residues. The germline V and J ends were trimmed by 7 bases and 1 base, with 11 bases remaining between them. CDR3 protein: CASKGRNSYEQYF. The CDR3 DNA is TGTGCCAGCAAGGGGCGGAATTCCTACGAGCAGTACTTC.

The V gene is TRBV3-1 (or the pseudogene TRBV3-2), the J gene TRBJ1-5; 10 nucleotides line up with TRBD1. The junction had 4 bases not matched to a gene; V was cut back by 1 base and J by 4 bases. CDR1 LGHDT and CDR2 YNNKEL come from the germline V gene (reference sequence). The CDR3 contains 16 residues. The CDR3 is CASSQGQGQGNQPQHF. As DNA, the CDR3 is TGTGCCAGCAGCCAAGGACAGGGACAGGGGAATCAGCCCCAGCATTTT.

This rearrangement joins TRBV19 to TRBJ1-2; 10 positions match TRBD1. CDR3 size: 15 residues. Germline lookup yields CDR1 LNHDA and CDR2 SQIVND (reference sequence). The J segment lost 3 bases and the V segment lost 1 base, leaving 2 bases of the junction unmatched. Here the CDR3 DNA reads TGTGCCAGTAGTATAGCCGGGACAGGGGACTATGGCTACACCTTC. It codes for CASSIAGTGDYGYTF.

V usage is TRBV27 and J usage is TRBJ2-2; D may be TRBD2 (6 bases). CDR3 size: 16 residues. The germline V and J ends were trimmed by 1 base and 4 bases, with 13 bases remaining between them. Germline V gene data show CDR1 as MNHEY and CDR2 as SMNVEV (reference sequence). This chain's CDR3 is CASSLFGQGGTGELFF. The DNA for the CDR3 is TGTGCCAGCAGTTTATTCGGGCAGGGAGGCACCGGGGAGCTGTTTTTT.

This clone showed up just a few times. The V call is TRBV4-1, the J call TRBJ1-2; 9 bases fit TRBD1. V was clipped by 4 bases and J by 7 bases; unmatched bases: 10. CDR3 size: 15 residues. Germline values: CDR1 MGHRA, CDR2 YSYEKL. In nucleotides, the CDR3 is TGCGCCAGCAGCCGGGGACAGGGTCGGGGTCTTGGCTACACCTTC. Amino acids: CASSRGQGRGLGYTF.